The present TCR beta chain was sequenced within a study of T-cell reconstitution after alpha-beta-depleted transplantation in children. This clonotype came up a few times. Trimming took off 6 bases at V and 0 bases at J, with 24 bases between the two ends. This CDR3 has 20 amino acids. Germline CDR1 reads MGHDK; CDR2 reads SYGVNS. Unique molecular identifiers were used to barcode this TCRbeta library. A single record per CDR3 protein comes from TCRdb applying MiXCR to the PCR reads. The sample carries approximately 980,000 distinct CDR3 sequences, 25% to 30% recorded once. The rearrangement links TRBV25-1 to TRBJ2-6, with D possibly matching TRBD2 (6 bases). The sample was PBMCs, mostly from graft donor cells, taken 360 days after TCRalphabeta/CD19-depleted stem cell transplant. The sequence came from a boy younger than two who had a stem cell transplant for SCID, so the T cells may come from the graft donor. The CDR3 spells CASSRRVPPTHYSGANVLTF. The CDR3 coding sequence is TGTGCCAGCAGCCGGAGGGTCCCACCTACCCATTACTCTGGGGCCAACGTCCTGACTTTC.